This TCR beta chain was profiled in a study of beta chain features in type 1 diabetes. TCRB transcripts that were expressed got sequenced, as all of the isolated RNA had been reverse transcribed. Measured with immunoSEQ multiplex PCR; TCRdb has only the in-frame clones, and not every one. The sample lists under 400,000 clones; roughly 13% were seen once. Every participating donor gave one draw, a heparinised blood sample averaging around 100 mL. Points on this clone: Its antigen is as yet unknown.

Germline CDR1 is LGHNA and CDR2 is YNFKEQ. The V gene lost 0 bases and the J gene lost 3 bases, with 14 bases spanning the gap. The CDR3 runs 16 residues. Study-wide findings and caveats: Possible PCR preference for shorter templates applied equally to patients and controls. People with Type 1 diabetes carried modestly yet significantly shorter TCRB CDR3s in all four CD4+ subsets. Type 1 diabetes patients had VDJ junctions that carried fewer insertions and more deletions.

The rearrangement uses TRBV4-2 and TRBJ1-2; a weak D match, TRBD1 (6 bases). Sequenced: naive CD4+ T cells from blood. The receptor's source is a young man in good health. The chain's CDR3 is CASSQDRGGDHYGYTF. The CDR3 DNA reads TGTGCCAGCAGCCAAGATCGAGGGGGGGATCACTATGGCTACACCTTC.